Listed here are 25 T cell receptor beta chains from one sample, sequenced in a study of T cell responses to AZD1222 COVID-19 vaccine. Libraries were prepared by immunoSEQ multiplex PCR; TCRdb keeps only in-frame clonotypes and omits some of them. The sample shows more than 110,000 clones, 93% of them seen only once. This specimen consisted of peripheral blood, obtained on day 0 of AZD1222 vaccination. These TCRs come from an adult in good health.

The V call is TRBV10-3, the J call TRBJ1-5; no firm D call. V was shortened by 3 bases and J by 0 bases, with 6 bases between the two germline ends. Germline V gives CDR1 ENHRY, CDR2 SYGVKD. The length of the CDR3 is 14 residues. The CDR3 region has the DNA TGTGCCATCAGTGAACATAATAGCAATCAGCCCCAGCATTTT. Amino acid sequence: CAISEHNSNQPQHF.

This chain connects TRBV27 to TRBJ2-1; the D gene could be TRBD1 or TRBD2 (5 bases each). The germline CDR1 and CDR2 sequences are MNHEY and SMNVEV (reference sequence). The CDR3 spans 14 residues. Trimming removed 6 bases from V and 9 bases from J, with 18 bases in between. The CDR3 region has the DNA TGTGCCAGCAGCCTATCCGGGACGTCCCCTGAGCAGTTCTTC. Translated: CASSLSGTSPEQFF.

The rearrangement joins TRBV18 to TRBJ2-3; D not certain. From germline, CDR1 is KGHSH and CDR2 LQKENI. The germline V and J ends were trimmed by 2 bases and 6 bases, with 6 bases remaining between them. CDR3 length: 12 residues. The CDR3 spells CASSPSDDTQYF. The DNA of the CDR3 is TGTGCCAGCTCACCATCCGACGATACGCAGTATTTT. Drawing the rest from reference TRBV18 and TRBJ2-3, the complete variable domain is NAGVMQNPRHLVRRRGQEARLRCSPMKGHSHVYWYRQLPEEGLKFMVYLQKENIIDESGMPKERFSAEFPKEGPSILRIQQVVRGDSAAYFCASSPSDDTQYFGPGTRLTVL.

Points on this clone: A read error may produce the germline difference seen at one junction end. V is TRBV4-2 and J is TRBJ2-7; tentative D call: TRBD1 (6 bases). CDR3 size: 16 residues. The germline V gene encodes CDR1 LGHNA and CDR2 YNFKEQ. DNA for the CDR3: TGTGCCAGCAGCCCGTTTACAGGGACCGTTTCCTTCGAGCAGTACTTC. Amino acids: CASSPFTGTVSFEQYF.

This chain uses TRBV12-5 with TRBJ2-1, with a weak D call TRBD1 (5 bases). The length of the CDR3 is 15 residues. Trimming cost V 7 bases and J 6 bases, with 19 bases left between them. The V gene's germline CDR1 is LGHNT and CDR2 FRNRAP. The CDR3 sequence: CASAPGQFRFNEQFF. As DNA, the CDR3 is TGTGCTAGTGCCCCAGGGCAATTTCGCTTCAATGAGCAGTTCTTC.

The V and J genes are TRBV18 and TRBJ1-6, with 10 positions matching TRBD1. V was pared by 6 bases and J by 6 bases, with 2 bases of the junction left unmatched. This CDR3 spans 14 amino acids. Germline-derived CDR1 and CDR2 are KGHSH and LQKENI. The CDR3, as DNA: TGTGCCAGCTCCCGGGACAGGGGTAATTCACCCCTCCACTTT. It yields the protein CASSRDRGNSPLHF.

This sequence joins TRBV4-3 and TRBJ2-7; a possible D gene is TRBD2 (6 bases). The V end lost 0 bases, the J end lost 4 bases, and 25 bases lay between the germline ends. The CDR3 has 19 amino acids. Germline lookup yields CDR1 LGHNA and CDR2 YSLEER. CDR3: CASSQELWGRRGEGYEQYF. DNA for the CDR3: TGCGCCAGCAGCCAAGAATTGTGGGGGAGGAGGGGTGAGGGTTACGAGCAGTACTTC.

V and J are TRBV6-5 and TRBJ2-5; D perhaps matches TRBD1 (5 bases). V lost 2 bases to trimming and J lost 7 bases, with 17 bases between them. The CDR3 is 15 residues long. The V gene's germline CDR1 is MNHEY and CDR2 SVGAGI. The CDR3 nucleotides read TGTGCCAGCAGTTACGGGGCACACCTACAGTGGACCCAGTACTTC. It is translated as CASSYGAHLQWTQYF.

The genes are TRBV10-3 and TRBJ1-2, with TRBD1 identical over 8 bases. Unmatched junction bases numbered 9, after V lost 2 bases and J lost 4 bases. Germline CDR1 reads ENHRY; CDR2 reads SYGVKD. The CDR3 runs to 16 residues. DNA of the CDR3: TGTGCCATCAGTGAGGCCCCGGGACAGGCAGGCTATGGCTACACCTTC. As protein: CAISEAPGQAGYGYTF.

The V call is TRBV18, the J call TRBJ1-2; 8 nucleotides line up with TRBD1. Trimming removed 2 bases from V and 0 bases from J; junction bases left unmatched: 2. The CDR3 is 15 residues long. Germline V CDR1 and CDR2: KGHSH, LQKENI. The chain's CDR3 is CASSPTGGTNYGYTF. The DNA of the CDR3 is TGTGCCAGCTCACCAACAGGGGGAACTAACTATGGCTACACCTTC.

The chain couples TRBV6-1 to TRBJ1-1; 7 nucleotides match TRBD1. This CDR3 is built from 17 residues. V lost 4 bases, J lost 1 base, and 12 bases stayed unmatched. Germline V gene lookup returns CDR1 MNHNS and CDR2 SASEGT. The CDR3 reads CASSVLLGGAGNTEAFF. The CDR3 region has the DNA TGTGCCAGCAGTGTACTACTAGGGGGCGCGGGGAACACTGAAGCTTTCTTT.

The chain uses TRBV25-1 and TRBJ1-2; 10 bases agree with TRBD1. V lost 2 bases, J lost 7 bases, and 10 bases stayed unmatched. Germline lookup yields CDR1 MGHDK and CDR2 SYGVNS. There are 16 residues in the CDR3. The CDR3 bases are TGTGCCAGCAGTGAAATTTGGGGGACAGGGGTCTCTGGCTACACCTTC. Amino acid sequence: CASSEIWGTGVSGYTF.

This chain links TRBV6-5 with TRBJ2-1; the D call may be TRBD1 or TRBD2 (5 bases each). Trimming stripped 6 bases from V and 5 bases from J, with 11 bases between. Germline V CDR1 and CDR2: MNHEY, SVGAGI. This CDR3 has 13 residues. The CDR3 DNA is TGTGCCAGCAGCCCGTGGGGACACAATGAGCAGTTCTTC. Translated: CASSPWGHNEQFF.

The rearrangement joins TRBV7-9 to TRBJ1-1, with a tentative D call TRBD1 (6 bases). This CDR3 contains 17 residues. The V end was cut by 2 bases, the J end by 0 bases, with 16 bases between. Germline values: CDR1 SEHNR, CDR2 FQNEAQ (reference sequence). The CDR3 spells CASSLFPTGSMNTEAFF. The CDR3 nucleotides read TGTGCCAGCAGCTTATTTCCGACAGGCTCCATGAACACTGAAGCTTTCTTT.

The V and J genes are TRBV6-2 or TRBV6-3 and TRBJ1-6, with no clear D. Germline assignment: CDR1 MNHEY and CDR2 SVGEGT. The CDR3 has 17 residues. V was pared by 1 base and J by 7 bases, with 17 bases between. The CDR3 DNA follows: TGTGCCAGCAGTTACTTCCCACTTGGATCTACGAATTCACCCCTCCACTTT. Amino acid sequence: CASSYFPLGSTNSPLHF.

CDR3 protein: CASSPGTSGNTIYF. In nucleotides, the CDR3 is TGTGCCAGCAGCCCTGGGACGTCCGGAAACACCATATATTTT. The rearrangement joins TRBV7-3 to TRBJ1-3, with D possibly matching TRBD1 (5 bases). The CDR3 spans 14 residues. V was clipped by 5 bases and J by 4 bases, with 12 bases between them. Germline V CDR1 and CDR2: SGHTA, FQGTGA.

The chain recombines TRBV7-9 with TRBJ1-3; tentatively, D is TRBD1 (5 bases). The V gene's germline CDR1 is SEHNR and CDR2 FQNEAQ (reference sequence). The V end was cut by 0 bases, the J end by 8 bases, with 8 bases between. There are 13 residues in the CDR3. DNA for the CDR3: TGTGCCAGCAGCTTAGCGAGGGGAGACACCATATATTTT. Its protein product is CASSLARGDTIYF.

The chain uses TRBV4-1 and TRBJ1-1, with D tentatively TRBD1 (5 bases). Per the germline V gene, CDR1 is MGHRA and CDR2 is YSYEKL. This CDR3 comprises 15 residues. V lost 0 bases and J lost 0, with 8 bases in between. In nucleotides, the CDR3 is TGCGCCAGCAGCCAAGAGGGGGGAGTGAACACTGAAGCTTTCTTT. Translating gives CASSQEGGVNTEAFF.

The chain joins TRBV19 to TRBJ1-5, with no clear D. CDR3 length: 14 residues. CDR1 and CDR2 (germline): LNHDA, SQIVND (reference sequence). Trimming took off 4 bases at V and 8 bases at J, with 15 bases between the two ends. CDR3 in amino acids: CASSSPGLLEPQHF. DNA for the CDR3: TGTGCCAGTAGTAGCCCCGGGCTACTGGAGCCCCAGCATTTT.

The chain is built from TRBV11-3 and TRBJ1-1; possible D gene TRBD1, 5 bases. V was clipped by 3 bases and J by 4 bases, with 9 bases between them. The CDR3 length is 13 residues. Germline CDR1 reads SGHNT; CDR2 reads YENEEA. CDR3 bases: TGTGCCAGCAGCTTGGGGGACGTCACTGAAGCTTTCTTT. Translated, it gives CASSLGDVTEAFF.

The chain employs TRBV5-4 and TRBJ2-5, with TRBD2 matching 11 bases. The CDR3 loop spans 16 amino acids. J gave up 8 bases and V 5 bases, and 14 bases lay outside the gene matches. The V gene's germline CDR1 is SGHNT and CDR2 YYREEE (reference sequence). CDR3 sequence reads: CASSPGTSGVRDTQYF. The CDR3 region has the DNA TGTGCCAGCAGTCCCGGGACTAGCGGTGTAAGAGACACCCAGTACTTC.

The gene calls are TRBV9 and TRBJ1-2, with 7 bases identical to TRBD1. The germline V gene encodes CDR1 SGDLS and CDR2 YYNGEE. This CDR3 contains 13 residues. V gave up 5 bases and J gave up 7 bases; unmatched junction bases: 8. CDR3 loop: CASSTRQGRGYTF. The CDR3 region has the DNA TGTGCCAGCAGTACAAGACAGGGCCGTGGCTACACCTTC.

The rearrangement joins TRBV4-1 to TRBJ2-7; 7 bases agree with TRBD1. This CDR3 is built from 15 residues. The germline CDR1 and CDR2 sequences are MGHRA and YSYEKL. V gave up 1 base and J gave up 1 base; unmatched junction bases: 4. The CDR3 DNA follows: TGCGCCAGCAGCCAAGTACAGGGGCAATCCTACGAGCAGTACTTC. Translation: CASSQVQGQSYEQYF.

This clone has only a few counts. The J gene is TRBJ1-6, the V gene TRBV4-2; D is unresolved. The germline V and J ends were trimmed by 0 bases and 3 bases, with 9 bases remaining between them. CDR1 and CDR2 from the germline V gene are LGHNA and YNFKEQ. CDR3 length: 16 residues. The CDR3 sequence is CASSQEAANYNSPLHF. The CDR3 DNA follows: TGTGCCAGCAGCCAAGAAGCAGCAAACTATAATTCACCCCTCCACTTT.

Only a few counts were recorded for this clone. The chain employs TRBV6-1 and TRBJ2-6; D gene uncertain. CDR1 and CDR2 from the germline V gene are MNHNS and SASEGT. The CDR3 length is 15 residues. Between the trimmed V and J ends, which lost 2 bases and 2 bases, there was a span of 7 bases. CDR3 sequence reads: CASSESGAGANVLTF. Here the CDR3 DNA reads TGTGCCAGCAGTGAATCAGGCGCTGGGGCCAACGTCCTGACTTTC.